Listed here are 15 T cell receptor beta chains from one sample, sequenced in a study of metastatic and nonmetastatic thyroid tumors. Via MiXCR, TCRdb re-called the PCR reads. The sample records roughly 21,000 clones, approximately 30% being singletons. No treatment had been given to any patient before thyroid surgery. The sequenced material came from blood. The receptors derive from a female donor with papillary thyroid cancer or a benign thyroid nodule (not recorded which). Some clones in this sample may be carry-over from other donors' samples.

The rearrangement joins TRBV19 to TRBJ2-7; 7 bases fit TRBD1. V gave up 4 bases and J gave up 7 bases; unmatched junction bases: 7. Germline CDR1 reads LNHDA; CDR2 reads SQIVND (reference sequence). This CDR3 contains 13 residues. This chain's CDR3 is CASSTGTAGEQYF. The DNA of the CDR3 is TGTGCCAGTAGTACAGGGACAGCTGGGGAGCAGTACTTC.

In its sample, this clone ranks as medium-sized (0.01 to 0.1%). This chain uses TRBV6-1 with TRBJ2-6, with D tentatively TRBD1 (6 bases). V gave up 6 bases and J gave up 0 bases, with 12 bases separating them. This CDR3 spans 16 amino acids. Germline loops: CDR1 MNHNS, CDR2 SASEGT. The CDR3 DNA sequence: TGTGCCAGCAGCGCCCTGACAGGCTCTGGGGCCAACGTCCTGACTTTC. This codes for CASSALTGSGANVLTF.

V usage is TRBV11-3 and J usage is TRBJ2-7, with D maybe TRBD2 (7 bases). The CDR3 covers 15 residues. Germline CDR1 and CDR2: SGHNT and YENEEA. Trimming removed 5 bases from V and 5 bases from J, with 19 bases in between. The chain's CDR3 is CASSPNAGAGDEQYF. CDR3 nucleotides: TGTGCCAGCAGCCCAAATGCGGGGGCTGGCGACGAGCAGTACTTC.

This clone counts as medium-sized. The gene calls are TRBV19 and TRBJ1-5, with 9 bases that match TRBD1. This CDR3 spans 16 amino acids. CDR1 LNHDA and CDR2 SQIVND come from the germline V gene (reference sequence). V was pared by 1 base and J by 4 bases, with 5 bases of the junction left unmatched. The chain's CDR3 is CASSIGGQGLNQPQHF. The CDR3, as DNA: TGTGCCAGTAGTATAGGGGGACAGGGTCTAAATCAGCCCCAGCATTTT.

The chain carries TRBV20-1 and TRBJ2-7, with D possibly called TRBD1 or TRBD2 (6 bases each). This CDR3 region has 13 residues. Trimming cost V 8 bases and J 0 bases, with 14 bases left between them. Germline-derived CDR1 and CDR2 are DFQATT and SNEGSKA (reference sequence). The CDR3, as DNA: TGCAGTCCGAGGGGGGACCCCTCCTACGAGCAGTACTTC. Its translation: CSPRGDPSYEQYF.

V usage is TRBV30 and J usage is TRBJ1-2; 7 nucleotides agree with TRBD1. The CDR3 is made up of 12 amino acids. Trimming took 5 bases from V and 7 from J; bases not matched to a gene: 7. CDR1 GTSNPN and CDR2 SVGIG come from the germline V gene (reference sequence). The CDR3 sequence is CAWRTGVGGYTF. As DNA, the CDR3 is TGTGCCTGGCGAACAGGGGTAGGTGGCTACACCTTC.

V gene TRBV7-3 combines with J gene TRBJ2-1; TRBD2 aligns across 11 bases. CDR1 and CDR2 (germline): SGHTA, FQGTGA. Trimming at V came to 3 bases and at J to 5 bases, leaving 6 bases not matched to a gene. The CDR3 is made up of 16 amino acids. The CDR3 loop reads CASSFTSGSGDNEQFF. CDR3 bases: TGTGCCAGCAGCTTCACTAGCGGGAGTGGTGACAATGAGCAGTTCTTC.

This clone was seen a handful of times. V gene TRBV6-1 combines with J gene TRBJ1-2, with a weak D call TRBD1 (6 bases). In germline, CDR1 is MNHNS, CDR2 SASEGT. This CDR3 contains 13 residues. V was trimmed by 6 bases and J by 8 bases, leaving 16 bases between them. The chain's CDR3 is CASSLDRDKGYTF. CDR3 nucleotide sequence: TGTGCCAGCAGCCTAGACCGGGACAAGGGCTACACCTTC.

In this sample, this clone turned up many times. V usage is TRBV6-2 or TRBV6-3 and J usage is TRBJ1-3; no reliable D call. This CDR3 spans 13 amino acids. V dropped 4 bases and J dropped 8 bases, with 12 bases sitting between them. CDR1 MNHEY and CDR2 SVGEGT come from the germline V gene. CDR3 region: CASSSAGTHTIYF. Written as DNA, the CDR3 is TGTGCCAGCAGTTCGGCAGGAACACACACCATATATTTT.

This clone was detected many times. The chain links TRBV6-4 to TRBJ2-2; D might be TRBD1 (5 bases). Germline V gene data show CDR1 as MRHNA and CDR2 as SNTAGT. The CDR3 is 14 amino acids. V was cut by 4 bases and J by 5 bases, with 11 bases left in between. The CDR3 spells CASSGSRATGELFF. CDR3 DNA: TGTGCCAGCAGTGGAAGCAGGGCTACCGGGGAGCTGTTTTTT.

This clone is labeled as medium-sized. This chain uses TRBV9 with TRBJ1-2; 9 bases line up with TRBD1. From germline, CDR1 is SGDLS and CDR2 YYNGEE. Trimming took 4 bases from V and 3 from J; bases not matched to a gene: 7. The CDR3 covers 15 residues. Here the CDR3 DNA reads TGTGCCAGCAGCCCAGGGACAGGGAATGACTATGGCTACACCTTC. This codes for CASSPGTGNDYGYTF.

The chain links TRBV20-1 to TRBJ2-3, with 7 bases matching TRBD2. Trimming cost V 6 bases and J 4 bases; bases outside gene matches: 13. The CDR3 has 15 amino acids. CDR1 is DFQATT, CDR2 SNEGSKA, per germline (reference sequence). CDR3 residues: CSAIRRAGSADTQYF. As DNA, the CDR3 is TGCAGTGCCATTAGAAGAGCGGGAAGCGCAGATACGCAGTATTTT.

In the case of this clone: The junction departs from the called germline gene at one end, perhaps through a read error. As DNA, the CDR3 is TGTGCCACAAGTTTCAGCTTTAGCAATCAGCCCCAGCAGTTT. This translates into CATSFSFSNQPQQF. The chain recombines TRBV6-1 with TRBJ1-5; the D is unclear. Germline CDR1 and CDR2: MNHNS and SASEGT. This CDR3 has 14 amino acids.

In its sample, this clone was seen many times. CDR3 protein: CASSLGRTVYEQYF. The CDR3 coding sequence is TGTGCCAGCAGCCTCGGGCGGACAGTCTACGAGCAGTACTTC. This chain connects TRBV7-2 to TRBJ2-7; weak D call: TRBD1 (6 bases). Trimming removed 5 bases at V and 3 bases at J, with 14 bases between. Germline-derived CDR1 and CDR2 are SGHTA and FQGNSA. The CDR3 has 14 amino acids.

At least ten counts were recorded for this clone. V is TRBV4-1 and J is TRBJ2-7, with 9 positions matching TRBD2. CDR1 and CDR2 from the germline V gene are MGHRA and YSYEKL. The CDR3 has 15 residues. V shed 1 base, J shed 3 bases, and the junction held 4 bases outside the gene matches. The CDR3 nucleotides are TGCGCCAGCAGCCAAGGGTCAGCGGGGGGCTACGAGCAGTACTTC. This gives the protein CASSQGSAGGYEQYF.